These 4 T cell receptor beta chains were sequenced from one sample in a study of T cell repertoires in cytomegalovirus infection. TCRdb analysed the reads with MiXCR anew, one entry per CDR3 protein. The table lists about 450,000 distinct CDR3 sequences, around 32% of them singletons. Sequencing was done on a sample of PBMCs. The receptors come from a human donor in good health (CMV status not recorded). Some clones in this sample may be carry-over from other donors' samples.

The V call is TRBV5-1, the J call TRBJ2-3; the match to TRBD1 covers 9 bases. The germline CDR1 and CDR2 sequences are SGHRS and YFSETQ. The CDR3 extends over 17 amino acids. Trimming cost V 3 bases and J 3 bases; bases outside gene matches: 11. CDR3 sequence: CASSWVPGQGRTDTQYF. DNA for the CDR3: TGCGCCAGCAGCTGGGTTCCGGGACAGGGAAGGACAGATACGCAGTATTTT.

This sequence joins TRBV7-1 and TRBJ2-7; no clear D gene. Being an ORF, TRBV7-1 has a function that is uncertain. CDR3 length equals 12 residues. Trimming shortened V by 6 bases and J by 4 bases, and 10 bases separated the two germline ends. The CDR3 DNA sequence: TGTGCCAGCAGAGACCTGGGGTACGAGCAGTACTTC. Its translation is CASRDLGYEQYF.

This clonotype was recorded many times. The chain uses TRBV6-6 and TRBJ2-2; D uncertain. V was clipped by 5 bases and J by 0 bases, with 10 bases between them. The CDR3 spans 15 residues. Germline-derived CDR1 and CDR2 are MNHNY and SVGAGI (reference sequence). This chain's CDR3 is CASSPRPSNTGELFF. CDR3 nucleotides: TGTGCCAGCAGTCCTCGACCTTCGAACACCGGGGAGCTGTTTTTT.

This chain links TRBV4-3 with TRBJ1-3; no reliable D call. The V end was cut by 1 base, the J end by 8 bases, with 9 bases between. Germline lookup yields CDR1 LGHNA and CDR2 YSLEER. CDR3 length: 13 amino acids. CDR3 residues: CASSQGSWDTIYF. Here the CDR3 DNA reads TGCGCCAGCAGCCAAGGGTCGTGGGACACCATATATTTT.